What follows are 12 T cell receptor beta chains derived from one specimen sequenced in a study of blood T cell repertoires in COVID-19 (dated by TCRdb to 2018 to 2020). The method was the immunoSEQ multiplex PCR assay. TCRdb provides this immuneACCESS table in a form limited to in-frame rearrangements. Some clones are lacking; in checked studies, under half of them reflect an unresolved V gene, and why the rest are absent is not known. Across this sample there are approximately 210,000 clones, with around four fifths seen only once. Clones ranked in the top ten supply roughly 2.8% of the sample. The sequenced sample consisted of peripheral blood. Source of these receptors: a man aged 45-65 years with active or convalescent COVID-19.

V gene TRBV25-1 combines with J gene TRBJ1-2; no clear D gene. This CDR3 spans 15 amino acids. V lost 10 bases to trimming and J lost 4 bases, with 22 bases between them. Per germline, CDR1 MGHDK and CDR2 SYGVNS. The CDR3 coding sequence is TGTGCCACTTTCGAGGGAAGGGCCCGGGGCTATGGCTACACCTTC. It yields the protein CATFEGRARGYGYTF.

The CDR3, as DNA: TGTGCCAGCTCACTCGAAGCATTAGCCAAAAACATTCAGTACTTC. Translating gives CASSLEALAKNIQYF. This chain uses TRBV18 with TRBJ2-4; D call uncertain. Trimming shortened V by 4 bases and J by 0 bases, and 10 bases separated the two germline ends. This CDR3 is built from 15 residues. Germline CDR1 KGHSH, CDR2 LQKENI.

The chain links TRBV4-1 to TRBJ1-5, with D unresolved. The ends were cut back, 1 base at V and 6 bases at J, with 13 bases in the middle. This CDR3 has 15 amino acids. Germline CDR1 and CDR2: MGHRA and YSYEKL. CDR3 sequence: CASSQVVGSGQPQHF. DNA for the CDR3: TGCGCCAGCAGCCAAGTAGTAGGGAGTGGTCAGCCCCAGCATTTT.

The CDR3 protein is CASNSGGIQEKLFF. The CDR3 DNA follows: TGTGCCAGTAATTCGGGAGGGATTCAAGAAAAACTGTTTTTT. This chain joins TRBV19 and TRBJ1-4; D is uncertain. V lost 7 bases to trimming and J lost 8 bases, with 17 bases between them. Germline-derived CDR1 and CDR2 are LNHDA and SQIVND (reference sequence). The CDR3 has 14 residues. The full variable domain, its missing parts supplied by reference TRBV19 and TRBJ1-4, is DGGITQSPKYLFRKEGQNVTLSCEQNLNHDAMYWYRQDPGQGLRLIYYSQIVNDFQKGDIAEGYSVSREKKESFPLTVTSAQKNPTAFYLCASNSGGIQEKLFFGSGTQLSVL.

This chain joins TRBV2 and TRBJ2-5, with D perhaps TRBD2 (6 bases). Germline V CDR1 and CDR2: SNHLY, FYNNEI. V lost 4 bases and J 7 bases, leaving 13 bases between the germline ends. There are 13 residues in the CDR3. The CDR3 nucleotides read TGTGCCAGCAGTGGCGACGGGGGAGGGACCCAGTACTTC. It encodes CASSGDGGGTQYF.

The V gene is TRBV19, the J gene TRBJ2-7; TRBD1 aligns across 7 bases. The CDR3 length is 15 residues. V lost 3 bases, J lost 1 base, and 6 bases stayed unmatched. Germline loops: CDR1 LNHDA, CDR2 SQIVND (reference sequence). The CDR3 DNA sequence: TGTGCCAGTAGTATCCTAGGGGGCCGTTCCTACGAGCAGTACTTC. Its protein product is CASSILGGRSYEQYF.

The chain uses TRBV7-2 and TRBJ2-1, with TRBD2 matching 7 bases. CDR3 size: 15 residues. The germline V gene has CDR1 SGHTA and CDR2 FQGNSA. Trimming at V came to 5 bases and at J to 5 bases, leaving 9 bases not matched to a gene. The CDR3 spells CASSPGLVFDNEQFF. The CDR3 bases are TGTGCCAGCAGCCCTGGACTAGTTTTCGACAATGAGCAGTTCTTC.

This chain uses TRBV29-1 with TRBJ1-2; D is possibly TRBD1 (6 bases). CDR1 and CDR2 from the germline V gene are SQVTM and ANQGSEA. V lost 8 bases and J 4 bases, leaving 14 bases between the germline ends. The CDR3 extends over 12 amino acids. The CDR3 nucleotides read TGCAGCATAACCGGGACACCCTATGGCTACACCTTC. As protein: CSITGTPYGYTF.

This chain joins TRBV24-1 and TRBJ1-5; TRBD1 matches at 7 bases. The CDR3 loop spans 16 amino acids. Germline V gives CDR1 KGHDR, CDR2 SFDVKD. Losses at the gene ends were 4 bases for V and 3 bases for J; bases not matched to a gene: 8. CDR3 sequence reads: CATSDPGQPINQPQHF. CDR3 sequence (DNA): TGTGCCACCAGTGACCCGGGACAGCCTATCAATCAGCCCCAGCATTTT.

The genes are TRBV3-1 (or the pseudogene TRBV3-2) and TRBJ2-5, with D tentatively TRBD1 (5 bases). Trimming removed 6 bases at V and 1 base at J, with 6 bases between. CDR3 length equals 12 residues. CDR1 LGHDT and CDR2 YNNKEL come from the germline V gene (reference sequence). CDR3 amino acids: CASRGVQETQYF. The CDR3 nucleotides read TGTGCCAGCAGAGGGGTCCAAGAGACCCAGTACTTC.

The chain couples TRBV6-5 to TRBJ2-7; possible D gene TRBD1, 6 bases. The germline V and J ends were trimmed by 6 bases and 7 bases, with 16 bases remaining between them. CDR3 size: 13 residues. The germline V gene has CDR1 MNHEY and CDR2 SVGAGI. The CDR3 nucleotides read TGTGCCAGCAGCCGAGGCACAGGGATGGAGCAGTACTTC. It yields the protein CASSRGTGMEQYF.

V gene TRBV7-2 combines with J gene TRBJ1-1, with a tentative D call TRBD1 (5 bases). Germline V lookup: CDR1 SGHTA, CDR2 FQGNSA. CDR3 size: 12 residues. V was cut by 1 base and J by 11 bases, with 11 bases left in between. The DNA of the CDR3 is TGTGCCAGCAGCTTAGGCCCCAGGGCTGCTTTCTTT. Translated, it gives CASSLGPRAAFF.